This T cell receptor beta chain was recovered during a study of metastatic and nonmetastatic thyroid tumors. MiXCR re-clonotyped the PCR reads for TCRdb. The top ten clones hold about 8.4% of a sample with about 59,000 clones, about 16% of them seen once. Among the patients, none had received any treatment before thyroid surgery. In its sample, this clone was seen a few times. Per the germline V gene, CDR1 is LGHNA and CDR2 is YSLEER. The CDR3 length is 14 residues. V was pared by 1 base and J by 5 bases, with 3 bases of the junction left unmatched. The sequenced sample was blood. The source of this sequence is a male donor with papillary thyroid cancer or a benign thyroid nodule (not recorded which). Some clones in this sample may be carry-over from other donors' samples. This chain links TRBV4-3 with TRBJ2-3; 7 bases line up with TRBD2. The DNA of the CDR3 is TGCGCCAGCAGCCAAGTGGCGGGAGTAGATACGCAGTATTTT. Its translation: CASSQVAGVDTQYF.